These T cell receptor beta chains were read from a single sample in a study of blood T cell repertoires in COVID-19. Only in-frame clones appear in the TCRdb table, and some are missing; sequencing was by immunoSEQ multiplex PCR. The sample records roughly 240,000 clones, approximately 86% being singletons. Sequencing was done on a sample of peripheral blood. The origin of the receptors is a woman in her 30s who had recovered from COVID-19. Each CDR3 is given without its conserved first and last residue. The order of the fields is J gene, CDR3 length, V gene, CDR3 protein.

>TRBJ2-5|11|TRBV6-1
ASSEWGEVTQY
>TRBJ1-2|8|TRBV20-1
SAENYGYT
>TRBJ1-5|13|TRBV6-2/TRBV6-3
ASSRQGFSNQPQH
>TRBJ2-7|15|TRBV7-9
ASSFHAGGFSSYEQY
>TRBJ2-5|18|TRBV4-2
ASSQEWGGWGSGGQETQY
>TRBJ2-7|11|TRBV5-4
ASSLANSYEQY
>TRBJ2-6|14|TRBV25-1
ASRSEVGRGSNVLT
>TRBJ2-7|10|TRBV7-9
ASSFLSLEQY
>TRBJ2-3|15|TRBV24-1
ATSVRLAGGPSDTQY
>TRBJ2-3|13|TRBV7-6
ASSLTSGHTDTQY
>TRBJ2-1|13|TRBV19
ASNPNRVGADEQF
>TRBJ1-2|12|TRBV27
ASRGQGTNYGYT
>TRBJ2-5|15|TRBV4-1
ASSQITLGGVKETQY
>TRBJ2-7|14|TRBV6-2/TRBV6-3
ASSPRGAGGSYEQY
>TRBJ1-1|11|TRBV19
ASSTPVRTEAF
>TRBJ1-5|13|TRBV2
ASSPLPGAYQPQH
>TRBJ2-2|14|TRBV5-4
AYEGLAGGNTGELF
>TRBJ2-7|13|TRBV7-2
ASSYAGGPGYEQY
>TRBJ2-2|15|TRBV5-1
ASSSGKTGTWTGELF
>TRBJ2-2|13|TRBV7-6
ASSLESGVTGELF
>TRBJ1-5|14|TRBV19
ASSIGGQLINQPQH
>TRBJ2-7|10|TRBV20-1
SASYSHYEQY
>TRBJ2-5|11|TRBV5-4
ASRARGGETQY
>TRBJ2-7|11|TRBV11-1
ASSLSDTYEQY
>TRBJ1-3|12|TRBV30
AWSVSRTGNTIY
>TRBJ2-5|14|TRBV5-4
ASSLATGPVRETQY
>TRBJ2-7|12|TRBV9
ASSVNGGSYEQY
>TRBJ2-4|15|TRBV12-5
ASGLAGTRTVGGIQY
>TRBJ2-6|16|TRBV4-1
ASSQEALARSGANVLT
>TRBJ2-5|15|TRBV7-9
ASSPDLAGALPETQY
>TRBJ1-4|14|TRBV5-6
ASSLGPGQNNEKLF
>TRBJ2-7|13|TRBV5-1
ASSLAPAGAYEQY
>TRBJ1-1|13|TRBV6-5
ASTGEGRATTEAF
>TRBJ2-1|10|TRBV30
AWTRSSSEQF
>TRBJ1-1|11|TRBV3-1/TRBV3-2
ASSRGGSTEAF
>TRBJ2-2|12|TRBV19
ASSTGWDTGELF
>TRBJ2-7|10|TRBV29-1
SVEGDSYEQY
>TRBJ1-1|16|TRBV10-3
AISVSPGDGAPNTEAF
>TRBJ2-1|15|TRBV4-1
ASSQDVGAGGHNEQF
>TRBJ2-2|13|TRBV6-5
ASSHRQGLGGELF
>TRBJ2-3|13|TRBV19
ASSIPQGTTDTQY
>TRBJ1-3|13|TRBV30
AWSATQGPGNTIY
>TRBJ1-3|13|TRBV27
ASRGQGLSGNTIY
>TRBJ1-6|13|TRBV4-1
ASSQDTDRGVPLH
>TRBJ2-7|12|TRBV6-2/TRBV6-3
ASSWTSGGSEQY
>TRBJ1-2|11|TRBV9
ASSVGVGDGYT
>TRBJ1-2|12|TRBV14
ASSQRDSAYGYT
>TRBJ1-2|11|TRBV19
ASKPDRVWGYT
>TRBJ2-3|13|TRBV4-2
ASSQTRVRTDTQY